The 31 T cell receptor beta chains below come from one sample, sequenced in a study of blood T cells in healthy people across ages. Using a J-beta primer mix together with a sample-barcoded 5' primer, a second PCR was run for roughly 7 to 12 cycles. TCRdb re-derived calls from the 5' RACE reads in MiXCR, one entry per CDR3 protein. Among roughly 800,000 distinct CDR3 sequences listed, 35% to 40% were seen once. What was sequenced was blood. The receptors here all came from a man aged 18 to 30 in good health.

V gene TRBV6-5 combines with J gene TRBJ2-1; 13 bases are a match to TRBD2. CDR3 length: 16 residues. The germline CDR1 and CDR2 sequences are MNHEY and SVGAGI. V lost 5 bases to trimming and J lost 13 bases; unmatched junction nucleotides: 14. The CDR3 DNA is TGTGCCAGCAGTCCGACTAGCGGGGGGTCCCAGGAGACCCAGTTCTTC. Protein: CASSPTSGGSQETQFF.

This clonotype was counted a few times. This chain's CDR3 is CASSLGVRGNEQFF. CDR3 bases: TGTGCCAGCAGCTTAGGGGTTCGCGGGAATGAGCAGTTCTTC. The chain joins TRBV7-2 to TRBJ2-1; the D gene is possibly TRBD2 (5 bases). The V gene's germline CDR1 is SGHTA and CDR2 FQGNSA. Trimming stripped 1 base from V and 7 bases from J, with 11 bases between. The CDR3 is 14 amino acids.

The chain is built from TRBV28 and TRBJ2-3; TRBD1 matches 7 bases. This CDR3 spans 16 amino acids. Trimming removed 5 bases from V and 2 bases from J; junction bases left unmatched: 10. The germline V gene encodes CDR1 MDHEN and CDR2 SYDVKM. DNA of the CDR3: TGTGCCAGCAGTCTCCATCAGGGACAGTTCACAGATACGCAGTATTTT. As protein: CASSLHQGQFTDTQYF.

The rearrangement links TRBV3-1 to TRBJ1-2; no clear D gene. Trimming removed 4 bases at V and 3 bases at J, with 15 bases between. CDR1 is LGHDT and CDR2 is YNNKEL in the germline V gene (reference sequence). This CDR3 contains 15 residues. CDR3 in amino acids: CASSLGEGLDYGYTF. The CDR3 bases are TGTGCCAGCAGCCTCGGCGAAGGGCTTGACTATGGCTACACCTTC.

The CDR3 region has the DNA TGTGCCAGCAGTTCAGGGGGCTGGAAAAGGGTCAATGAGCAGTTCTTC. It codes for CASSSGGWKRVNEQFF. The J gene is TRBJ2-1, the V gene TRBV9; 8 bases line up with TRBD1. The J segment lost 6 bases and the V segment lost 5 bases, leaving 13 bases of the junction unmatched. Germline V gene data show CDR1 as SGDLS and CDR2 as YYNGEE. This CDR3 comprises 16 residues. The full variable domain, rest sourced from reference TRBV9 and TRBJ2-1, is DSGVTQTPKHLITATGQRVTLRCSPRSGDLSVYWYQQSLDQGLQFLIQYYNGEERAKGNILERFSAQQFPDLHSELNLSSLELGDSALYFCASSSGGWKRVNEQFFGPGTRLTVL.

This clonotype was counted only a few times. The V and J genes are TRBV7-9 and TRBJ1-2; 9 bases match TRBD1. The germline V gene encodes CDR1 SEHNR and CDR2 FQNEAQ (reference sequence). V lost 1 base and J lost 6; bases outside the gene matches: 3. CDR3 size: 14 residues. CDR3: CASSLDRGPDGYTF. DNA for the CDR3: TGTGCCAGCAGCTTAGACAGGGGGCCGGATGGCTACACCTTC.

This clonotype appeared many times. Germline and junction disagree at one end, which may indicate a read error. This chain links TRBV12-3 or TRBV12-4 with TRBJ2-3, with TRBD2 matching over 10 bases. The CDR3 is made up of 15 amino acids. The CDR3 loop reads CASSLLAGRTDTQYF. The CDR3 nucleotides read TGCGCCAGCAGCTTACTAGCGGGGCGCACAGATACGCAGTATTTT.

The chain combines TRBV4-1 with TRBJ2-2, with D possibly TRBD1 on 6 matching bases. The germline V and J ends were trimmed by 0 bases and 1 base, with 12 bases remaining between them. There are 17 residues in the CDR3. Germline-derived CDR1 and CDR2 are MGHRA and YSYEKL. The CDR3 DNA reads as TGCGCCAGCAGCCAAGATCCGGGCAGGGGGAACACCGGGGAGCTGTTTTTT. Its protein is CASSQDPGRGNTGELFF.

The chain carries TRBV11-1 and TRBJ2-1; 10 bases are a match to TRBD1. The J call is uncertain, as TRBJ2-7 better fits the DNA end. This CDR3 has 15 residues. The germline CDR1 and CDR2 sequences are SGHAT and FQDESV (reference sequence). The CDR3 nucleotides are TGTGCCAGCAGCCGAACGGGACAGGGGAAGAATGAGCAGTACTTC. Protein: CASSRTGQGKNEQYF.

This chain joins TRBV20-1 and TRBJ2-3; possible D gene TRBD2, 5 bases. V was shortened by 6 bases and J by 0 bases, with 16 bases between the two germline ends. CDR3 length: 15 residues. CDR1 and CDR2 (germline): DFQATT, SNEGSKA (reference sequence). In DNA, the CDR3 is TGCAGTGCCGTCCCTAGAGCGGAGAGCACAGATACGCAGTATTTT. Translation gives CSAVPRAESTDTQYF.

The chain links TRBV7-2 to TRBJ1-1; 9 bases line up with TRBD1. The germline V gene has CDR1 SGHTA and CDR2 FQGNSA. V lost 7 bases and J lost 2; bases outside the gene matches: 5. This CDR3 spans 14 amino acids. Written as DNA, the CDR3 is TGTGCCAGCACCATACAGGGGGCAAACACTGAAGCTTTCTTT. It specifies CASTIQGANTEAFF.

This clonotype occurred a few times. This chain joins TRBV28 and TRBJ2-5; D is undetermined. Germline V lookup: CDR1 MDHEN, CDR2 SYDVKM. Trimming took 0 bases from V and 1 from J, leaving 6 bases between them. CDR3 length equals 14 residues. The CDR3 reads CASSLWATQETQYF. For the CDR3, the DNA is TGTGCCAGCAGTTTATGGGCAACCCAAGAGACCCAGTACTTC.

The chain joins TRBV5-6 to TRBJ2-5, with D possibly TRBD2 on 6 matching bases. Germline assignment: CDR1 SGHDT and CDR2 YYEEEE. V dropped 0 bases and J dropped 3 bases, with 15 bases sitting between them. The CDR3 is 16 residues long. CDR3 loop: CASSLVGGREEETQYF. The CDR3 coding sequence is TGTGCCAGCAGCTTGGTGGGGGGACGGGAAGAAGAGACCCAGTACTTC.

V is TRBV20-1 and J is TRBJ1-2, with D unresolved. Trimming pared 1 base from V and 2 bases from J, leaving 8 bases between. The CDR3 has 13 residues. The germline V gene has CDR1 DFQATT and CDR2 SNEGSKA (reference sequence). The CDR3 loop reads CSARVEQNYGYTF. The CDR3 DNA follows: TGCAGTGCTAGAGTTGAGCAGAACTATGGCTACACCTTC.

A note on this clonotype: Since a much larger clone is just one base distant, this may be a read error. The rearrangement uses TRBV20-1 and TRBJ1-2, with D hard to call. The V gene's germline CDR1 is DFQATT and CDR2 SNEGSKA (reference sequence). This CDR3 contains 13 residues. The CDR3 sequence is CSARPFTNYGHTF. The CDR3 DNA reads as TGCAGTGCTAGGCCATTCACTAACTATGGCCACACCTTC.

The V call is TRBV27, the J call TRBJ1-2; D unresolved. The CDR3 contains 16 residues. Trimming removed 5 bases from V and 0 bases from J, with 16 bases in between. The germline V gene encodes CDR1 MNHEY and CDR2 SMNVEV (reference sequence). This chain's CDR3 is CASSDTGSPSNYGYTF. The CDR3 nucleotides read TGTGCCAGCAGTGATACCGGGAGCCCCTCTAACTATGGCTACACCTTC.

V gene TRBV4-3 combines with J gene TRBJ2-7, with 12 bases that match TRBD2. Germline loops: CDR1 LGHNA, CDR2 YSLEER. This CDR3 spans 14 amino acids. Losses at the gene ends were 1 base for V and 6 bases for J; bases not matched to a gene: 1. The CDR3: CASSQGLAGVEQYF. As DNA, the CDR3 is TGCGCCAGCAGCCAAGGACTAGCGGGGGTCGAGCAGTACTTC.

Concerning this clonotype itself: A much larger clone is a single base away; this may be a read error. The CDR3 nucleotides are TGTGCCAGCAGCCTAGGGACAGGGGGATCCTACGTGCAGTACTTC. Translation: CASSLGTGGSYVQYF. V and J are TRBV12-3 or TRBV12-4 and TRBJ2-7, with TRBD1 matching 11 bases. CDR3 length: 15 amino acids.

This clonotype was counted ten times or more. The chain couples TRBV4-3 to TRBJ2-3; D call uncertain. CDR1 LGHNA and CDR2 YSLEER come from the germline V gene. Trimming shortened V by 4 bases and J by 6 bases, and 11 bases separated the two germline ends. The CDR3 loop spans 13 amino acids. DNA of the CDR3: TGCGCCAGCAGCCCCGACGGAGTGGATACGCAGTATTTT. Residues: CASSPDGVDTQYF.

This clonotype was counted at least ten times. The V call is TRBV7-2, the J call TRBJ2-1, with D tentatively TRBD1 or TRBD2 (6 bases each). The germline CDR1 and CDR2 sequences are SGHTA and FQGNSA. Trimming removed 5 bases from V and 9 bases from J, with 17 bases in between. The CDR3 totals 14 residues. The CDR3 here is CASSLGGGEGEQFF. DNA of the CDR3: TGTGCCAGCAGCCTTGGGGGCGGGGAAGGTGAGCAGTTCTTC.

This chain links TRBV6-5 with TRBJ1-1; D is possibly TRBD1 (6 bases). The germline CDR1 and CDR2 sequences are MNHEY and SVGAGI. Trimming cost V 6 bases and J 6 bases, with 20 bases left between them. The CDR3 has 15 residues. The CDR3 spells CASSPHHTQGSEAFF. DNA for the CDR3: TGTGCCAGCAGCCCCCACCATACACAGGGCTCTGAAGCTTTCTTT.

The table lists this clonotype with a few counts. This chain connects TRBV20-1 to TRBJ2-3; D gene uncertain. This CDR3 comprises 14 residues. The germline V gene has CDR1 DFQATT and CDR2 SNEGSKA (reference sequence). The CDR3 reads CSTERPTATDTQYF. In nucleotides, the CDR3 is TGCAGCACAGAGCGCCCCACAGCCACAGATACGCAGTATTTT.

The chain recombines TRBV20-1 with TRBJ2-5; 9 positions agree with TRBD1. Germline CDR1 reads DFQATT; CDR2 reads SNEGSKA (reference sequence). Losses at the gene ends were 0 bases for V and 2 bases for J; bases not matched to a gene: 4. The CDR3 spans 15 residues. The CDR3 region is CSARDQDRGQETQYF. For the CDR3, the DNA is TGCAGTGCTAGAGACCAGGACAGGGGACAAGAGACCCAGTACTTC.

The genes are TRBV20-1 and TRBJ2-1, with D possibly being TRBD1 (6 bases). The end of the DNA fits TRBJ2-7 better, so the J call may be wrong. Germline V lookup: CDR1 DFQATT, CDR2 SNEGSKA (reference sequence). The CDR3 covers 15 residues. The CDR3 spells CSARLTGSSYNEQYF. The DNA of the CDR3 is TGCAGTGCTAGACTTACAGGGAGCTCCTACAATGAGCAGTACTTC.

V usage is TRBV20-1 and J usage is TRBJ1-1, with TRBD1 matching over 8 bases. Germline V lookup: CDR1 DFQATT, CDR2 SNEGSKA (reference sequence). The CDR3 totals 17 residues. V trimming: 1 base; J trimming: 1 base; junction bases outside the gene matches: 11. As DNA, the CDR3 is TGCAGTGCTAGAGCCAGGACAGGGATAGTACGGAACACTGAAGCTTTCTTT. It is translated as CSARARTGIVRNTEAFF.

This clonotype was observed a handful of times. The chain uses TRBV9 and TRBJ1-1; 11 bases are shared with TRBD1. Per the germline V gene, CDR1 is SGDLS and CDR2 is YYNGEE. V shed 5 bases, J shed 11 bases, and the junction held 14 bases outside the gene matches. CDR3 length: 15 amino acids. The DNA of the CDR3 is TGTGCCAGCAGTCAAGCTTCGGACAGGGGGCGGAGTGCTTTCTTT. It specifies CASSQASDRGRSAFF. Together with reference TRBV9 and TRBJ1-1, the CDR3 gives the full variable domain: DSGVTQTPKHLITATGQRVTLRCSPRSGDLSVYWYQQSLDQGLQFLIQYYNGEERAKGNILERFSAQQFPDLHSELNLSSLELGDSALYFCASSQASDRGRSAFFGQGTRLTVV.

A few counts support this clonotype. J is TRBJ2-3 and V is TRBV25-1; 11 positions match TRBD1. With V trimmed by 3 bases and J by 3 bases, 5 bases remained unmatched. CDR3 length: 16 residues. The germline V gene has CDR1 MGHDK and CDR2 SYGVNS. CDR3 in amino acids: CASSEFGQGATDTQYF. The CDR3 nucleotides are TGTGCCAGCAGTGAGTTCGGACAGGGGGCAACAGATACGCAGTATTTT.

This clonotype was detected many times. The chain carries TRBV20-1 and TRBJ2-7; 8 bases match TRBD2. The CDR3 is 15 residues long. CDR1 is DFQATT, CDR2 SNEGSKA, per germline (reference sequence). The V segment lost 3 bases and the J segment 0 bases; nucleotides outside the gene matches: 7. The CDR3 spells CSARRWRGDSYEQYF. The CDR3 nucleotides are TGCAGTGCTAGGAGGTGGCGGGGGGACTCCTACGAGCAGTACTTC.

The chain has TRBV12-3 or TRBV12-4 and TRBJ1-1, with D tentatively TRBD1 (5 bases). Trimming stripped 7 bases from V and 4 bases from J, with 16 bases between. The CDR3 consists of 14 residues. CDR3 amino acids: CASTKGTRGTEAFF. For the CDR3, the DNA is TGTGCCAGCACGAAGGGGACTCGGGGCACTGAAGCTTTCTTT.

The table lists this clonotype with many counts. The rearrangement joins TRBV12-3 or TRBV12-4 to TRBJ2-1; 10 bases are shared with TRBD2. CDR3 length: 17 amino acids. The ends lost 4 bases at V and 1 base at J; junction bases unmatched: 7. CDR3 region: CASSSASGGGSYNEQFF. As DNA, the CDR3 is TGTGCCAGCAGTTCCGCTAGCGGGGGAGGATCCTACAATGAGCAGTTCTTC.

Points on this clonotype: A much larger clone differs from this one at a single base, so this may be a read error. The CDR3 nucleotides are TGTGCCAGCAGTTCCTTAGCGGGGGTACAAGAGGCCCAGTACTTC. Residues: CASSSLAGVQEAQYF. This chain joins TRBV12-3 or TRBV12-4 and TRBJ2-5; 9 bases are a match to TRBD2. This CDR3 has 15 amino acids.